A selection of T cell receptor beta chains follows, all from one sample in a study of neurological immune-mediated disorders. TCRdb itself ran the 5' RACE reads through MiXCR, one entry per CDR3 protein. The repertoire holds fewer than 80,000 distinct CDR3 sequences, with 4% to 6% as singletons. The sample taken for sequencing was PBMCs. The receptors shown here come from a woman aged 45-60 years with multiple sclerosis. Both conserved end residues are part of each CDR3. The order of the fields is CDR3 length, J gene, V gene, D gene, clone size, CDR3 protein, CDR3 DNA. A D gene is named only where the DNA matches it firmly. Only some rows state a clone size, as once, few, many or a class for expanded clones.

14 | TRBJ2-7 | TRBV7-9 | NA | few | CASSNGQYAYEQYF | TGTGCCAGCAGCAATGGACAGTACGCTTACGAGCAGTACTTC
13 | TRBJ1-6 | TRBV20-1 | NA | many | CSASLGSNSPLHF | TGCAGTGCTAGTTTGGGGAGTAATTCACCCCTCCACTTT
15 | TRBJ1-2 | TRBV4-3 | TRBD1 | NA | CASSQDRGQNYGYTF | TGCGCCAGCAGCCAAGACAGGGGGCAAAACTATGGCTACACCTTC
15 | TRBJ1-4 | TRBV15 | NA | many | CATSRDRSVNEKLFF | TGTGCCACCAGCAGAGACCGTTCCGTGAATGAAAAACTGTTTTTT
13 | TRBJ2-2 | TRBV7-9 | NA | many | CASSLEVLGELFF | TGTGCCAGCAGCTTAGAGGTCCTCGGGGAGCTGTTTTTT
15 | TRBJ2-7 | TRBV29-1 | TRBD2 | many | CSVRGGLAGTYEQYF | TGCAGCGTTCGCGGCGGGCTAGCGGGGACCTACGAGCAGTACTTC
13 | TRBJ1-5 | TRBV3-1 | NA | many | CASSPDLLQPQHF | TGTGCCAGCAGTCCGGACTTACTACAGCCCCAGCATTTT
16 | TRBJ2-3 | TRBV9 | NA | NA | CASSVASLAGTDTQYF | TGTGCCAGCAGCGTAGCATCGCTGGCGGGCACAGATACGCAGTATTTT
14 | TRBJ2-7 | TRBV12-3/TRBV12-4 | NA | many | CASSFYPAGGRQYF | TGTGCCAGCAGTTTTTACCCCGCAGGTGGTAGGCAGTACTTC
16 | TRBJ1-1 | TRBV12-3/TRBV12-4 | NA | many | CASSPRVAQGNTEAFF | TGTGCCAGCAGTCCCAGGGTGGCGCAGGGGAACACTGAAGCTTTCTTT
16 | TRBJ2-2 | TRBV15 | NA | many | CATSRVNDRRTGELFF | TGTGCCACCAGCAGAGTGAATGACAGACGTACCGGGGAGCTGTTTTTT
15 | TRBJ1-2 | TRBV20-1 | NA | few | CSARDLPRGNYGYTF | TGCAGTGCTAGAGATCTCCCCAGGGGCAACTATGGCTACACCTTC
13 | TRBJ2-5 | TRBV5-1 | NA | many | CASSRDRRETQYF | TGCGCCAGCAGCCGGGACCGGAGGGAGACCCAGTACTTC
20 | TRBJ2-2 | TRBV28 | NA | many | CASSLWGDLKKPANTGELFF | TGTGCCAGCAGTTTATGGGGGGACCTCAAAAAACCAGCGAACACCGGGGAGCTGTTTTTT
13 | TRBJ1-5 | TRBV15 | NA | many | CATSRDTGKPQHF | TGTGCCACCAGCAGAGATACCGGGAAACCCCAGCATTTT
13 | TRBJ2-5 | TRBV3-1 | NA | many | CASSQIGLETQYF | TGTGCCAGCAGCCAAATAGGGCTGGAGACCCAGTACTTC
14 | TRBJ1-3 | TRBV6-5 | TRBD1 | many | CAFDRGDSGNTIYF | TGTGCATTTGACAGGGGGGACTCTGGAAACACCATATATTTT
15 | TRBJ1-1 | TRBV5-1 | NA | NA | CASSLAPRTGTEAFF | TGCGCCAGCAGCTTGGCCCCCAGGACGGGCACTGAAGCTTTCTTT
17 | TRBJ2-1 | TRBV20-1 | TRBD2 | many | CSARSWGSGGIYNEQFF | TGCAGTGCTAGATCTTGGGGGAGCGGGGGGATATACAATGAGCAGTTCTTC
14 | TRBJ1-5 | TRBV6-1 | NA | few | CASSFREVNQPQNF | TGTGCCAGCAGCTTCAGGGAAGTCAATCAGCCCCAGAATTTT
13 | TRBJ2-5 | TRBV7-3 | TRBD2 | many | CASSWTSGETQYF | TGTGCCAGCAGTTGGACTAGCGGAGAGACCCAGTACTTC
12 | TRBJ2-1 | TRBV6-2/TRBV6-3 | NA | many | CASRLTGGGQFF | TGTGCCAGCAGACTAACTGGTGGGGGGCAGTTCTTC
15 | TRBJ2-1 | TRBV7-3 | NA | many | CASSLQARVGNEQFF | TGTGCCAGCAGCTTACAGGCCAGGGTTGGCAATGAGCAGTTCTTC
14 | TRBJ1-4 | TRBV5-1 | NA | NA | CASSLPQQEGKLFF | TGCGCCAGCAGCTTGCCCCAACAGGAGGGAAAACTGTTTTTT
12 | TRBJ2-1 | TRBV29-1 | NA | NA | CSVDRQNNEQFF | TGCAGCGTTGATCGACAAAACAATGAGCAGTTCTTC
13 | TRBJ2-7 | TRBV7-7 | NA | few | CASSKARDGEQYF | TGTGCTAGCAGCAAAGCCCGGGATGGCGAGCAGTACTTC